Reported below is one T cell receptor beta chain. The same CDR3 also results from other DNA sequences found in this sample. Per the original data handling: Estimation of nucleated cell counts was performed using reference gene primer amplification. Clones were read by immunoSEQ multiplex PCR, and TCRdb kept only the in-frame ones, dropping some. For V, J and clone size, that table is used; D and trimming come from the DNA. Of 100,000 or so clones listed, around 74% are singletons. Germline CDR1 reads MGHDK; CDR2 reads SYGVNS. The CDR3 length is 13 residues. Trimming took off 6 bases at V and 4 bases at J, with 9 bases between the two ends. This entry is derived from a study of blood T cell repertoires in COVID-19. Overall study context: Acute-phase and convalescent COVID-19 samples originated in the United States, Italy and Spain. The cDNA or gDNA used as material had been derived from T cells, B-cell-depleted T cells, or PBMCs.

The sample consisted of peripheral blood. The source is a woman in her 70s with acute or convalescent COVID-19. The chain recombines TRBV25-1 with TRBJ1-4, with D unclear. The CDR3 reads CASRSGINEKLFF. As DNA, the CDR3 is TGTGCCAGCAGATCCGGGATTAATGAAAAACTGTTTTTT.